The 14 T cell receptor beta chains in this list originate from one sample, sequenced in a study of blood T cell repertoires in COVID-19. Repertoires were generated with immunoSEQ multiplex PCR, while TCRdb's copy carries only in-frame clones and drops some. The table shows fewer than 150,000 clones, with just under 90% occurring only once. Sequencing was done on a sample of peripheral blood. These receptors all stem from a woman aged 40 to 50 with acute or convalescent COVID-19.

This CDR3 reads CAISDRDSDISYEQYF. The CDR3 DNA sequence: TGTGCCATCAGTGACAGGGACTCCGACATCTCCTACGAGCAGTACTTC. V and J are TRBV10-3 and TRBJ2-7, with D perhaps TRBD2 (6 bases). Per germline, CDR1 ENHRY and CDR2 SYGVKD. The CDR3 is 16 residues long. Trimming removed 3 bases from V and 0 bases from J, with 15 bases in between.

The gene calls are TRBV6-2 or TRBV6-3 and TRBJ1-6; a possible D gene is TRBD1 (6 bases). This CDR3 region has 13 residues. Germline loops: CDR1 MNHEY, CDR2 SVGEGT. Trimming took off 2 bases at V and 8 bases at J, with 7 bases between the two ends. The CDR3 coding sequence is TGTGCCAGCAGTTACAACAGGGATTCACCCCTCCACTTT. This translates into CASSYNRDSPLHF.

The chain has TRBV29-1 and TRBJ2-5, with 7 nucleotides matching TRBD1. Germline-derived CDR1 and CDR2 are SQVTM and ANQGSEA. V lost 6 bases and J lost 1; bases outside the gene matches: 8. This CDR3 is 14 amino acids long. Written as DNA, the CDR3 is TGCAGCGTCCGAGGTAGGGGGCCCCAAGAGACCCAGTACTTC. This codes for CSVRGRGPQETQYF.

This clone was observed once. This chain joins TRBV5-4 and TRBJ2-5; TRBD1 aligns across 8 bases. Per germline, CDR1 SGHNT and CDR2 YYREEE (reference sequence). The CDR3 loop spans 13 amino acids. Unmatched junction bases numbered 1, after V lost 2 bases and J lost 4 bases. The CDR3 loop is CASSFGQGETQYF. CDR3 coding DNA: TGTGCCAGCAGCTTCGGACAGGGAGAGACCCAGTACTTC.

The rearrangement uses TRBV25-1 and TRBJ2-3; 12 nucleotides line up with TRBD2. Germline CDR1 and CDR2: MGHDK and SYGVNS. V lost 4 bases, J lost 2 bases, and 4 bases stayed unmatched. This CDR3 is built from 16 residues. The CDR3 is CASSVLAGGFTDTQYF. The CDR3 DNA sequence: TGTGCCAGCAGTGTCCTAGCGGGAGGGTTCACAGATACGCAGTATTTT.

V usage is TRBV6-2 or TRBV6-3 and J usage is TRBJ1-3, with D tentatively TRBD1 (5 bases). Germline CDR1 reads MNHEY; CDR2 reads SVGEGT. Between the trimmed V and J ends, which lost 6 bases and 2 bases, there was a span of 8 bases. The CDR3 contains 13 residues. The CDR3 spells CASSRGPGNTIYF. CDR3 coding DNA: TGTGCCAGCAGCCGGGGCCCTGGAAACACCATATATTTT.

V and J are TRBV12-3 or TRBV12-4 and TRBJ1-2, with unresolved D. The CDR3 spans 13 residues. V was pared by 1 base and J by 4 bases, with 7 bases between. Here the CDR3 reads CASSLGVTYGYTF. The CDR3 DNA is TGTGCCAGCAGTTTAGGCGTTACCTATGGCTACACCTTC.

DNA of the CDR3: TGTGCCAGCAGCTTGGAGGGACAGAATACCTTTCCGACCTTC. As protein: CASSLEGQNTFPTF. The V gene is TRBV5-8, the J gene TRBJ1-2, with 7 bases identical to TRBD1. Trimming at V came to 0 bases and at J to 14 bases, leaving 13 bases not matched to a gene. The CDR3 loop spans 14 amino acids. Germline lookup yields CDR1 SGHTS and CDR2 YDEGEE.

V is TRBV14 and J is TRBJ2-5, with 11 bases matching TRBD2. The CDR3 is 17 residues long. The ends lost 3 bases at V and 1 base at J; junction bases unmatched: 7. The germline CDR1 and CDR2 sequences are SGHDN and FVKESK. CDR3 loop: CASSQRGTSGFQETQYF. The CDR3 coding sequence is TGTGCCAGCAGCCAGCGAGGGACTAGCGGCTTCCAAGAGACCCAGTACTTC.

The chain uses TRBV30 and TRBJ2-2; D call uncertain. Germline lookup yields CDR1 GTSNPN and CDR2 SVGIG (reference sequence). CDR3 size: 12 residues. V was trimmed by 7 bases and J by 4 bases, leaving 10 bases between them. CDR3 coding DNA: TGTGCCTCCTCAACGGGCACCGGGGAGCTGTTTTTT. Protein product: CASSTGTGELFF.

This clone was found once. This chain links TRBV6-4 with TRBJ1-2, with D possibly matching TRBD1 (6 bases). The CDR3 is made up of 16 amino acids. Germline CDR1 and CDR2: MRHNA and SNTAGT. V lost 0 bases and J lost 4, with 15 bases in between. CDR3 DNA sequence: TGTGCCAGCAGTGACTCGAGTCGTGGGGGCTCCTATGGCTACACCTTC. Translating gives CASSDSSRGGSYGYTF.

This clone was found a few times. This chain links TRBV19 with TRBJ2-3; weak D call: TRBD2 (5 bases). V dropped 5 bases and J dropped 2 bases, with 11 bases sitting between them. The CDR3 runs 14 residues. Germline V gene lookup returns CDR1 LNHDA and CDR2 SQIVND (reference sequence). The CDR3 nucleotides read TGTGCCAGTAGTCCGCGGACTGACACAGATACGCAGTATTTT. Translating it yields CASSPRTDTDTQYF.

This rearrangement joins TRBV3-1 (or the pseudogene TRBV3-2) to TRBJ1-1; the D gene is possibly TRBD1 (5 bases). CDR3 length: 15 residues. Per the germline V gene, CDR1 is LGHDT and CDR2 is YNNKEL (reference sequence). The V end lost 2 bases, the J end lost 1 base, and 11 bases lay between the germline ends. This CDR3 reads CASSQTGTTNTEAFF. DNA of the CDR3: TGTGCCAGCAGCCAAACCGGGACTACGAACACTGAAGCTTTCTTT.

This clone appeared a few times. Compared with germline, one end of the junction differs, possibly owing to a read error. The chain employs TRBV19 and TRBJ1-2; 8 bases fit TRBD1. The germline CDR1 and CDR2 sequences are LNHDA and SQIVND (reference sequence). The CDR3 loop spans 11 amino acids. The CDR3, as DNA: TGTGCCAGTAGTACCGGACAGGGTCGGGCCTTC. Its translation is CASSTGQGRAF.